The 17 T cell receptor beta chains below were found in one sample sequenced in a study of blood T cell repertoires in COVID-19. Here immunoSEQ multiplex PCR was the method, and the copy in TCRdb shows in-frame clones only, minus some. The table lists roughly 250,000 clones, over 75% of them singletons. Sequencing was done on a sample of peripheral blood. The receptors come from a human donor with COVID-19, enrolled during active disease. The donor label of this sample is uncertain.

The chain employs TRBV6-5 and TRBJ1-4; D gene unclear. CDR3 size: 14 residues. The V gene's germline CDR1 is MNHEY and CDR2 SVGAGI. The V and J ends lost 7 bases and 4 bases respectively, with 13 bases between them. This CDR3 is CASTITRGNEKLFF. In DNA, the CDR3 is TGTGCCAGCACCATCACCCGGGGTAATGAAAAACTGTTTTTT.

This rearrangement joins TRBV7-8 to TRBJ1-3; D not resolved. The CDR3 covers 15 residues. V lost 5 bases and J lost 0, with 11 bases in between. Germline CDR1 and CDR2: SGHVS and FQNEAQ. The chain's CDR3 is CASSPDGVSGNTIYF. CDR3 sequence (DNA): TGTGCCAGCAGCCCAGACGGAGTCTCTGGAAACACCATATATTTT.

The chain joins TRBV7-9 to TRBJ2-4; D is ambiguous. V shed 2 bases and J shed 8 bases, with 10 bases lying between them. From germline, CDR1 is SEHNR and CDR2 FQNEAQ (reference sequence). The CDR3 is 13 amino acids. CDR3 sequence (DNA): TGTGCCAGCAGCTTATCTAGTCCCTACATTCAGTACTTC. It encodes CASSLSSPYIQYF.

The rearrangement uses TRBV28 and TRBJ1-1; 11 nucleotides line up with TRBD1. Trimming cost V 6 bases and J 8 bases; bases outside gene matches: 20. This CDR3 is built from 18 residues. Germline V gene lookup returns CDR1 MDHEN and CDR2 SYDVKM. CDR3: CASRPMLTRDRGDGEAFF. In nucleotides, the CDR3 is TGTGCCAGCAGACCGATGTTGACAAGGGACAGGGGGGATGGAGAAGCTTTCTTT.

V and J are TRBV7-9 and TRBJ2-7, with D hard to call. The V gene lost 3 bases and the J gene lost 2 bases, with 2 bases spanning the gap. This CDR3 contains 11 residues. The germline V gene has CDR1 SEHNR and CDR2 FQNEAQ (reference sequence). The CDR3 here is CASSFTYEQYF. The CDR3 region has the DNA TGTGCCAGCAGCTTTACCTACGAGCAGTACTTC.

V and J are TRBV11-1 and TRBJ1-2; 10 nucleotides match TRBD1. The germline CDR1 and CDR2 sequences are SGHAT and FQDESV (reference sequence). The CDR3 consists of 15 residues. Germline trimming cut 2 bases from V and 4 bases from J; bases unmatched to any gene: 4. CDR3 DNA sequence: TGTGCCAGCAGCTTATCGGGACAGGGGAGCTATGGCTACACCTTC. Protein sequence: CASSLSGQGSYGYTF.

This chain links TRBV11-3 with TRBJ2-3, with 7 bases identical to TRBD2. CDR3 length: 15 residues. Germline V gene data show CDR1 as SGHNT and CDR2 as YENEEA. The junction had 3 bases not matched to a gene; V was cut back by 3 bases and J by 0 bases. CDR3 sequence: CASSFRSGSTDTQYF. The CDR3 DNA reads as TGTGCCAGCAGCTTCCGTAGCGGGAGCACAGATACGCAGTATTTT. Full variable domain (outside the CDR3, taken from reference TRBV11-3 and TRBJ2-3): EAGVVQSPRYKIIEKKQPVAFWCNPISGHNTLYWYLQNLGQGPELLIRYENEEAVDDSQLPKDRFSAERLKGVDSTLKIQPAELGDSAVYLCASSFRSGSTDTQYFGPGTRLTVL.

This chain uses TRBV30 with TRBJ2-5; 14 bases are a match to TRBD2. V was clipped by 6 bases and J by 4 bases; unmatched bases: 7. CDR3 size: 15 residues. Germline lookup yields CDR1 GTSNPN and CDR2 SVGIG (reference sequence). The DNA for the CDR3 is TGTGCCTGCCCGGGACTAGCGGGAGTAGGAGAGACCCAGTACTTC. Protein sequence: CACPGLAGVGETQYF.

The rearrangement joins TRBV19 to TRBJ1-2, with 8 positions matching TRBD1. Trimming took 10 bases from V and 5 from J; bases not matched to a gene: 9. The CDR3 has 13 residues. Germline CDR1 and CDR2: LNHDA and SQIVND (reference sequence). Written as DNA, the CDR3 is TGTGCCACGGGTACAGGGGGACAGTATGGCTACACCTTC. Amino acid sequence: CATGTGGQYGYTF.

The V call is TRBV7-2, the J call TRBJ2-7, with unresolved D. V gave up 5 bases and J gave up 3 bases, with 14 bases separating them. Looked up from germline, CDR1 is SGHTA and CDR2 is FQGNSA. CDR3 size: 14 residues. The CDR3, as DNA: TGTGCCAGCAGCCCTCTGGTAGATGGCTACGAGCAGTACTTC. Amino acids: CASSPLVDGYEQYF.

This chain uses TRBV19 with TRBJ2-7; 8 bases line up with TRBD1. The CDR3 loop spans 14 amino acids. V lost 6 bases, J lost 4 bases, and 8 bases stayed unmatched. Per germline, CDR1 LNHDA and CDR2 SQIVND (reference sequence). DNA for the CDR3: TGTGCCAGTAGCCTACGACAGGGGCGGTACGAGCAGTACTTC. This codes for CASSLRQGRYEQYF.

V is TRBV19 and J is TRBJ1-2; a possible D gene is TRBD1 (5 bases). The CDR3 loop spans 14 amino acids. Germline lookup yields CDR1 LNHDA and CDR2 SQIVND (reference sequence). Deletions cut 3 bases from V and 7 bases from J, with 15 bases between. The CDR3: CASSIQGPNAGYTF. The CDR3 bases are TGTGCCAGTAGTATCCAGGGCCCTAACGCTGGCTACACCTTC.

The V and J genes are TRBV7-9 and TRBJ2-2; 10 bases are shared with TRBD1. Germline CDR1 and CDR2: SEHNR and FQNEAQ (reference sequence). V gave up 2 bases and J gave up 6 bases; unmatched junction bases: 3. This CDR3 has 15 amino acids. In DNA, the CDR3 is TGTGCCAGCAGCTTACGGACAGGGGGGCCCGGGGAGCTGTTTTTT. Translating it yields CASSLRTGGPGELFF.

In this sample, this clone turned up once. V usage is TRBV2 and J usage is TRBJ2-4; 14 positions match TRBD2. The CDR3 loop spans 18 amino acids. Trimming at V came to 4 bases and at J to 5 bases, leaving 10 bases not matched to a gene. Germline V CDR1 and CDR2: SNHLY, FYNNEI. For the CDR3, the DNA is TGTGCCAGCAGTGTTACCGGGACTAGCGGGAGTGTGGAAAACATTCAGTACTTC. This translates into CASSVTGTSGSVENIQYF. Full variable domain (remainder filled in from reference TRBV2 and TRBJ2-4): EPEVTQTPSHQVTQMGQEVILRCVPISNHLYFYWYRQILGQKVEFLVSFYNNEISEKSEIFDDQFSVERPDGSNFTLKIRSTKLEDSAMYFCASSVTGTSGSVENIQYFGAGTRLSVL.

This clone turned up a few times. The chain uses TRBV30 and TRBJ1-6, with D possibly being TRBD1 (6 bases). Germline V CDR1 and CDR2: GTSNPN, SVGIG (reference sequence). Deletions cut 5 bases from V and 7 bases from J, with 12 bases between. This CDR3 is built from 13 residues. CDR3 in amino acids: CAWSDRNNSPLHF. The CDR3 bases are TGTGCCTGGTCCGACAGGAACAATTCACCCCTCCACTTT.

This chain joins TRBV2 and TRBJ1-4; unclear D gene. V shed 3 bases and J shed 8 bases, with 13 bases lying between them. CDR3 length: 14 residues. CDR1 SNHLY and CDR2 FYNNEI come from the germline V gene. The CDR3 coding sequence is TGTGCCAGCAGTGACTATCTCGAGGAAGAAAAACTGTTTTTT. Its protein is CASSDYLEEEKLFF.

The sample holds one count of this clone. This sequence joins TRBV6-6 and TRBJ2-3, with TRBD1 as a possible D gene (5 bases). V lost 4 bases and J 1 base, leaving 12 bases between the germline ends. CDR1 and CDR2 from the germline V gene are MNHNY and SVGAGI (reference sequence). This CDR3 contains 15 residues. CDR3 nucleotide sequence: TGTGCCAGCAGTTTCGAGACGACAGGCACAGATACGCAGTATTTT. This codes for CASSFETTGTDTQYF.